One sample yielded the 23 T cell receptor beta chains listed below, sequenced in a study of Graves' ophthalmopathy and Graves' hyperthyroidism (dated by TCRdb to the late 2010s). Sequencing relied on an Illumina HiSeq 2000. For repertoire sequencing, TCR beta CDR3 regions were amplified from RNA transcripts. The first round was an RT-PCR using HTBI primers with the Qiagen OneStep RT-PCR kit, and this first round was followed by a second-round multiplex PCR, then size selection and purification. Using fastp trimming at Q25 and MiXCR clonotype assembly, TCRdb reanalyzed the public sequencing data and kept in-frame beta chains. Each entry merges the rows of one CDR3 protein and shows their most common DNA and genes. The sample includes approximately 500,000 distinct CDR3 sequences, with approximately 14% observed a single time. In total, the top ten clones hold over 7.5% of the sample. Sequencing was done on a sample of blood. These receptor sequences come from a woman in her 30s with Graves' ophthalmopathy. Donor details come from another sample of the same person, matched by shared clones.

The rearrangement joins TRBV4-1 to TRBJ1-1, with D possibly TRBD1 on 5 matching bases. Germline V lookup: CDR1 MGHRA, CDR2 YSYEKL. This CDR3 comprises 17 residues. Trimming pared 1 base from V and 3 bases from J, leaving 18 bases between. The CDR3 region has the DNA TGCGCCAGCAGCCAAGTAAGGGGCGATCTGGGGGACACTGAAGCTTTCTTT. This encodes CASSQVRGDLGDTEAFF.

This clonotype was detected many times. The chain recombines TRBV24-1 with TRBJ1-1; TRBD1 matches at 8 bases. This CDR3 is 14 amino acids long. The germline gives CDR1 KGHDR, CDR2 SFDVKD. V was pared by 4 bases and J by 8 bases, with 8 bases of the junction left unmatched. The CDR3 loop is CATSENRDRSEAFF. The CDR3 DNA reads as TGTGCCACCAGTGAAAACCGGGACAGGAGCGAAGCTTTCTTT.

This clonotype was detected ten times or more. The V gene is TRBV6-5, the J gene TRBJ1-1; 7 bases match TRBD1. Looked up from germline, CDR1 is MNHEY and CDR2 is SVGAGI. The CDR3 is made up of 15 amino acids. The ends lost 5 bases at V and 3 bases at J; junction bases unmatched: 9. DNA for the CDR3: TGTGCCAGCAGTCCTCCCGCACAGGGGTACACTGAAGCTTTCTTT. Its translation is CASSPPAQGYTEAFF.

In its sample, this clonotype was seen many times. The V gene is TRBV28, the J gene TRBJ2-7, with TRBD2 as a possible D gene (5 bases). The germline CDR1 and CDR2 sequences are MDHEN and SYDVKM. The ends were cut back, 7 bases at V and 2 bases at J, with 21 bases in the middle. CDR3 length: 16 residues. CDR3 coding DNA: TGTGCCAGCATGAGCAGGAGCGGTCTGAATCCCTACGAGCAGTACTTC. It encodes CASMSRSGLNPYEQYF.

Comment on this clonotype: Since no conserved phenylalanine or tryptophan closes the CDR3, a read error is the likely cause. The chain carries TRBV12-3 or TRBV12-4 and TRBJ1-5; TRBD1 might be the D (5 bases). The length of the CDR3 is 15 residues. The V end was cut by 3 bases, the J end by 6 bases, with 15 bases between. The CDR3: CASSFPQGRSQPQHY. Here the CDR3 DNA reads TGTGCCAGCAGTTTCCCTCAGGGACGGAGTCAGCCCCAGCATTAT.

This clonotype was found a few times. The J gene is TRBJ1-3, the V gene TRBV12-3 or TRBV12-4; D is uncertain. With 3 bases removed from V and 0 bases from J, the gap between germline ends came to 9 bases. CDR3 length equals 15 residues. The CDR3 DNA is TGTGCCAGCAGTTTCGTCAGGAGCTCTGGAAACACCATATATTTT. Its translation: CASSFVRSSGNTIYF.

For this clonotype: The junction departs from the called germline gene at one end, perhaps through a read error. The chain carries TRBV6-1 and TRBJ1-1; no clear D gene. Germline V CDR1 and CDR2: MNHNS, SASEGT. This CDR3 region has 13 residues. The CDR3 DNA follows: TGTGCCAGTCGCGAGTGGGGTTTAGCTGAAGCCTTCTTT. It yields the protein CASREWGLAEAFF.

At least ten counts were recorded for this clonotype. The chain couples TRBV5-5 to TRBJ1-5, with D perhaps TRBD1 (6 bases). Per germline, CDR1 SGHKS and CDR2 YYEKEE (reference sequence). The CDR3 spans 16 residues. Between the trimmed V and J ends, which lost 4 bases and 5 bases, there was a span of 19 bases. The CDR3 region is CASSRDWGQPDQPQHF. The CDR3 nucleotides read TGTGCCAGCAGCCGTGACTGGGGGCAGCCAGATCAGCCCCAGCATTTT.

The table lists this clonotype with many counts. The chain combines TRBV2 with TRBJ1-2; D uncertain. The CDR3 contains 13 residues. Trimming stripped 4 bases from V and 6 bases from J, with 12 bases between. CDR1 is SNHLY and CDR2 is FYNNEI in the germline V gene. The CDR3 bases are TGTGCCAGCAGTGCCGGCCAGTTTCATGGCTACACCTTC. Its protein is CASSAGQFHGYTF.

As to this clonotype: Given a much more abundant clone one base away, this may be a read error. J is TRBJ2-7 and V is TRBV12-3 or TRBV12-4, with 8 positions matching TRBD2. This CDR3 has 14 amino acids. The CDR3 coding sequence is TGTTCCAGCAGTTCGGGAGGGTTCGACTACGAGCAGTACTTC. Protein product: CSSSSGGFDYEQYF.

The chain combines TRBV5-1 with TRBJ1-5; 8 bases are shared with TRBD1. Germline V gives CDR1 SGHRS, CDR2 YFSETQ. CDR3 size: 16 residues. The V gene end was trimmed by 2 bases and the J gene end by 3 bases; junction bases not matched to a gene: 7. CDR3 amino acids: CASSLRQGAHNQPQHF. The DNA for the CDR3 is TGCGCCAGCAGCTTACGCCAGGGGGCTCACAATCAGCCCCAGCATTTT.

This clonotype was counted ten times or more. The chain recombines TRBV6-1 with TRBJ2-7; D gene uncertain. Trimming pared 2 bases from V and 0 bases from J, leaving 11 bases between. CDR1 and CDR2 from the germline V gene are MNHNS and SASEGT. CDR3 length: 15 amino acids. CDR3 sequence: CASSEPPRSSYEQYF. The CDR3 nucleotides read TGTGCCAGCAGTGAACCTCCTAGAAGCTCCTACGAGCAGTACTTC.

This clonotype was recorded many times. The V and J genes are TRBV6-1 and TRBJ2-7, with D possibly TRBD2 on 6 matching bases. Trimming pared 4 bases from V and 2 bases from J, leaving 12 bases between. Germline V gene lookup returns CDR1 MNHNS and CDR2 SASEGT. The CDR3 runs 14 residues. The CDR3 nucleotides are TGTGCCAGCAGTGCCGGGACTCCAACCTACGAGCAGTACTTC. Translation: CASSAGTPTYEQYF.

The chain links TRBV19 to TRBJ1-5; TRBD1 is a possible D gene (5 bases). This CDR3 comprises 15 residues. With 4 bases removed from V and 4 bases from J, the gap between germline ends came to 14 bases. The germline V gene encodes CDR1 LNHDA and CDR2 SQIVND (reference sequence). The CDR3 loop is CASSTPGRTNQPQHF. In DNA, the CDR3 is TGTGCCAGTAGTACACCCGGACGGACAAATCAGCCCCAGCATTTT.

This clonotype occurred many times. The CDR3: CASTPYLNTEAFF. CDR3 in DNA: TGTGCCAGTACCCCATATTTGAACACTGAAGCTTTCTTT. V usage is TRBV19 and J usage is TRBJ1-1; D ambiguous. The germline CDR1 and CDR2 sequences are LNHDA and SQIVND (reference sequence). The CDR3 spans 13 residues. V shed 7 bases and J shed 0 bases, with 9 bases lying between them.

The chain links TRBV5-1 to TRBJ1-3; D remains unclear. This CDR3 contains 16 residues. V lost 5 bases and J 0 bases, leaving 15 bases between the germline ends. The germline gives CDR1 SGHRS, CDR2 YFSETQ. This chain's CDR3 is CASRDVDLSSGNTIYF. CDR3 in DNA: TGCGCCAGCAGGGACGTAGACCTAAGCTCTGGAAACACCATATATTTT.

There are many counts of this clonotype. The chain uses TRBV6-2 or TRBV6-3 and TRBJ2-7, with D possibly TRBD2 on 6 matching bases. The germline gives CDR1 MNHEY, CDR2 SVGEGT. The CDR3 length is 13 residues. Trimming shortened V by 6 bases and J by 3 bases, and 12 bases separated the two germline ends. The DNA of the CDR3 is TGTGCCAGCAGCCTGACTAGTGGCTACGAGCAGTACTTC. Amino acid sequence: CASSLTSGYEQYF.

The chain combines TRBV6-2 or TRBV6-3 with TRBJ1-1; tentative D call: TRBD1 (6 bases). The CDR3 runs to 14 residues. V lost 5 bases to trimming and J lost 7 bases, with 17 bases between them. CDR1 is MNHEY, CDR2 SVGEGT, per germline. CDR3 nucleotides: TGTGCCAGCAGTGCCCCACAGGGTGGCGGTGAAGCTTTCTTT. It is translated as CASSAPQGGGEAFF.

This clonotype was recorded many times. This chain uses TRBV28 with TRBJ1-1; D uncertain. With 1 base removed from V and 7 bases from J, the gap between germline ends came to 13 bases. The germline V gene has CDR1 MDHEN and CDR2 SYDVKM. This CDR3 spans 14 amino acids. CDR3 sequence (DNA): TGTGCCAGCAGTTTATACGGGATACACAATGAAGCTTTCTTT. Its translation: CASSLYGIHNEAFF. The whole variable domain, filled in from reference TRBV28 and TRBJ1-1, reads DVKVTQSSRYLVKRTGEKVFLECVQDMDHENMFWYRQDPGLGLRLIYFSYDVKMKEKGDIPEGYSVSREKKERFSLILESASTNQTSMYLCASSLYGIHNEAFFGQGTRLTVV.

This clonotype was seen ten or more times. The genes are TRBV14 and TRBJ2-7, with 7 bases matching TRBD1. Germline lookup yields CDR1 SGHDN and CDR2 FVKESK. The CDR3 totals 16 residues. Unmatched junction bases numbered 14, after V lost 4 bases and J lost 5 bases. CDR3 sequence: CASSPLLPGGWDEQYF. The CDR3 region has the DNA TGTGCCAGCAGCCCTCTCTTGCCAGGGGGTTGGGACGAGCAGTACTTC.

A word on this clonotype: Being one base from a much bigger clone, this may be a read error. The V gene is TRBV11-2, the J gene TRBJ1-1; D may be TRBD1 (6 bases). V shed 3 bases and J shed 6 bases, with 11 bases lying between them. The germline V gene has CDR1 SGHAT and CDR2 FQNNGV. This CDR3 has 13 residues. CDR3 bases: TGTGCCAGCAGCTTCCGGCAGGGGCCTGAAGCTTTCTTT. Translation gives CASSFRQGPEAFF. The full variable domain, in which reference TRBV11-2 and TRBJ1-1 provide the parts outside the CDR3, is EAGVAQSPRYKIIEKRQSVAFWCNPISGHATLYWYQQILGQGPKLLIQFQNNGVVDDSQLPKDRFSAERLKGVDSTLKIQPAKLEDSAVYLCASSFRQGPEAFFGQGTRLTVV.

The genes are TRBV11-2 and TRBJ2-2, with D maybe TRBD2 (6 bases). CDR1 SGHAT and CDR2 FQNNGV come from the germline V gene. The V end lost 5 bases, the J end lost 4 bases, and 17 bases lay between the germline ends. The CDR3 loop spans 16 amino acids. CDR3 loop: CASSPIRGYTTGELFF. The CDR3, as DNA: TGTGCCAGCAGCCCTATTCGGGGGTACACCACCGGGGAGCTGTTTTTT.

This clonotype was seen at least ten times. The rearrangement uses TRBV6-1 and TRBJ1-6; 9 positions agree with TRBD1. Germline CDR1 and CDR2: MNHNS and SASEGT. V lost 5 bases, J lost 8 bases, and 13 bases stayed unmatched. This CDR3 comprises 17 residues. CDR3 protein: CASSRDRVQYLDSPLHF. Here the CDR3 DNA reads TGTGCCAGCAGTAGGGACAGGGTTCAATATCTGGATTCACCCCTCCACTTT.